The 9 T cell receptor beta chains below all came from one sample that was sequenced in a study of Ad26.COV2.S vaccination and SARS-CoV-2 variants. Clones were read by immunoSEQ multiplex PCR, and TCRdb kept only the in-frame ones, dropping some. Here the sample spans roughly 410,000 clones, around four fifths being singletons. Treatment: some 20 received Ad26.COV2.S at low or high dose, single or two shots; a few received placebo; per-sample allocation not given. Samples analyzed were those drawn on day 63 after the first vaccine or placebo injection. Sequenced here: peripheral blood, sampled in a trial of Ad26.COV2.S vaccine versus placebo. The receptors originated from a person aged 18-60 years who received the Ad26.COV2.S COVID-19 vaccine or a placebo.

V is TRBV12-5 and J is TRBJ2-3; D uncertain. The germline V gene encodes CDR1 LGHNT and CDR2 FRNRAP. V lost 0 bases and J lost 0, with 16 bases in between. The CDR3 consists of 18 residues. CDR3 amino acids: CASGLVPDGVFSTDTQYF. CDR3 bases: TGTGCTAGTGGTTTGGTACCCGACGGAGTCTTTAGCACAGATACGCAGTATTTT.

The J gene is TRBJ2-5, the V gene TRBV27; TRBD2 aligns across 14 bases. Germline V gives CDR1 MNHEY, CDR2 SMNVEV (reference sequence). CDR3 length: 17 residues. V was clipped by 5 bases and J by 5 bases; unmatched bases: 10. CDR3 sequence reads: CASSVGLAGVVGETQYF. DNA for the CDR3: TGTGCCAGCAGTGTGGGACTAGCGGGAGTAGTAGGGGAGACCCAGTACTTC.

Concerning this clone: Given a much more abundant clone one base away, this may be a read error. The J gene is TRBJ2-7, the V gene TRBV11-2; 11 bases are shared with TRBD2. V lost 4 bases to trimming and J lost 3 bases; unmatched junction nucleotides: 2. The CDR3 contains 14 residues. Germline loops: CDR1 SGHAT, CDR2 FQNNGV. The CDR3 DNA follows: TGTGCCAGCAGCTACGGGACTAGCGGCTACGAGCAGTACTTC. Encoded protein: CASSYGTSGYEQYF. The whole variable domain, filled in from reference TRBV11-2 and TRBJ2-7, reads EAGVAQSPRYKIIEKRQSVAFWCNPISGHATLYWYQQILGQGPKLLIQFQNNGVVDDSQLPKDRFSAERLKGVDSTLKIQPAKLEDSAVYLCASSYGTSGYEQYFGPGTRLTVT.

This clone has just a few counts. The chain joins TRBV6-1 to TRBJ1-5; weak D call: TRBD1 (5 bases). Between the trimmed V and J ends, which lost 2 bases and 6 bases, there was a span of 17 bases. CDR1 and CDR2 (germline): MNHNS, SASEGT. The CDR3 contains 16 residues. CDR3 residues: CASSERFGRAFQPQHF. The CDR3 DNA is TGTGCCAGCAGTGAAAGGTTTGGCAGGGCCTTTCAGCCCCAGCATTTT.

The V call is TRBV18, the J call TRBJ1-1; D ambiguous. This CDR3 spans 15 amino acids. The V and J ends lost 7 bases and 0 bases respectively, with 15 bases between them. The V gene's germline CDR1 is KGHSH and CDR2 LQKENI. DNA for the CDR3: TGTGCCAGCTTAGAGGGAACAGCCATGAACACTGAAGCTTTCTTT. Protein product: CASLEGTAMNTEAFF.

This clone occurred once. This CDR3 is CASSLAEYGYTF. In DNA, the CDR3 is TGTGCCAGCAGCCTAGCCGAGTATGGCTACACCTTC. The V call is TRBV5-6, the J call TRBJ1-2, with D hard to call. The germline CDR1 and CDR2 sequences are SGHDT and YYEEEE. The CDR3 has 12 residues. Trimming shortened V by 4 bases and J by 5 bases, and 9 bases separated the two germline ends.

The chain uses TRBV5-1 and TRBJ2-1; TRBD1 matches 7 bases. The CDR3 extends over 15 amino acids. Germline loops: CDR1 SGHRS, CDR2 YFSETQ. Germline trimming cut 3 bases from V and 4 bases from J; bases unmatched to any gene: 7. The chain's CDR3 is CASSYVPGQYNEQFF. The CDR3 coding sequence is TGCGCCAGCAGCTATGTACCGGGACAGTACAATGAGCAGTTCTTC.

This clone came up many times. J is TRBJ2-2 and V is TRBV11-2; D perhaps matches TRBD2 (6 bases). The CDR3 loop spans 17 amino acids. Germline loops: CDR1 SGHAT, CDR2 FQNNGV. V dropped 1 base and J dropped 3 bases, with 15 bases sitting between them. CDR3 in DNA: TGTGCCAGCAGCTTAGGTCTAGGGGTAGCGGACACCGGGGAGCTGTTTTTT. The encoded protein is CASSLGLGVADTGELFF.

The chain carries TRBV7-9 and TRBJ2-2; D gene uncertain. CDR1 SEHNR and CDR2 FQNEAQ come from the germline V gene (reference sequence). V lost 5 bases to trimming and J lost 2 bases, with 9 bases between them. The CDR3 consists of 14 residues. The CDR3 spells CASSLKINTGELFF. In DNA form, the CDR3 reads TGTGCCAGCAGCCTTAAGATCAACACCGGGGAGCTGTTTTTT.